This T cell receptor (beta chain) was profiled in a study of blood T cell repertoires in COVID-19. About the study: Material from acute and convalescent COVID-19 was sourced from the United States, Italy and Spain. T cells, B-cell-depleted T cells, or PBMCs provided the cDNA or gDNA that served as material.

This CDR3 has 16 residues. The germline V and J ends were trimmed by 0 bases and 1 base, with 10 bases remaining between them. Germline V gene sequence: CDR1 WNHNN, CDR2 SYGVQD (reference sequence). In the original analysis: Reference gene primers were amplified, and this amplification served to estimate nucleated cell counts. Method: immunoSEQ multiplex PCR; TCRdb's copy keeps in-frame clones and lacks some. Clone size and the V and J calls come from that table; the DNA yielded D and trimming. Of approximately 130,000 clones listed, roughly three quarters were seen once; the top ten hold 7.9%. This sequence was found in a human donor in a cohort sampled during active COVID-19. The V and J genes are TRBV10-1 and TRBJ1-3; perhaps TRBD1 as D (6 bases). Sequencing was performed on peripheral blood. The CDR3 loop is CASSESTGRSGNTIYF. DNA of the CDR3: TGCGCCAGCAGTGAGTCGACAGGCCGGTCTGGAAACACCATATATTTT.